This TCR beta chain came from a study of blood T cells in healthy people across ages (dated by TCRdb to between 2014 and 2016). Study-wide context: In model experiments, template switching captured about one uniquely barcoded TCR beta cDNA molecule for every two T cells. The study measured age-related changes in TCR beta repertoire diversity using deep sequencing normalized with unique cDNA molecular identifiers. Donors were grouped into four age groups: young (average approximately 15 years), middle-aged (less than 40), aged (around 60) and long-lived (less than 85). To avoid experimental bias, donors of different ages were distributed randomly across sequencing lanes. For two donors (one aged 18 to 30 and one aged 80 or older), the study analyzed two additional independent replicas of 1 million unique cDNA reads from the same blood draw.

Broader findings and caveats from the paper: Donor CMV infection status was unknown, potentially confounding age-related changes in expanded clonotypes. Bulk unsorted PBMC profiling prevented conclusive comparison of naive and antigen-experienced compartments. Estimates of total diversity based on one million sequenced T cells were considered lower bounds and underestimates. Observed TCR beta diversity per million T cells fell roughly linearly with age, and a significant reduction was already apparent by age approximately 41. Compared with the aged group, more naive CD4+ T cells, fewer expanded clones and increased TCR diversity were shown by the long-lived group, suggesting age selection. The percentage of naive T cells measured by flow cytometry correlated strongly with observed TCR beta diversity.

CDR1 and CDR2 are drawn from the germline V gene (reference sequence): DFQATT, SNEGSKA. From V the trimming removes 3 bases and from J it removes 0 bases, while the gene matches leave 12 bases of the junction unaccounted for. The CDR3 numbers 19 residues from cysteine through phenylalanine. The only DNA kept is the CDR3, 57 bases in frame from the first base. The donors were some 36 Caucasian individuals from Russia, aged 6 to 90 years, who were systemically healthy. Approximately 9.3 milliliters of peripheral blood were drawn from each donor into EDTA-treated Vacutainer tubes. Ficoll-Paque density-gradient centrifugation was used to isolate PBMCs, with at least 7 million per sample. Trizol reagent was used to extract total RNA from the PBMCs, yielding at least 6 micrograms per sample. The percentages of naive CD45RAhigh/CD27high T cells were determined by flow cytometry on a PBMC aliquot from every donor.

About this clonotype: No cognate antigen has been identified for it. Base-call qualities are not available, and no considerably larger clone is one nucleotide away.

Libraries were constructed by 5' RACE. Sequencing was performed on an Illumina HiSeq 2500. A second PCR of roughly 6 to 12 cycles was performed with a sample-barcoded 5' primer and a J-beta primer mix. Each TCR beta cDNA molecule received a unique molecular identifier from a template-switch 5' adaptor carrying 12 random nucleotides. Each sample yielded at least 2.5 million CDR3-containing paired-end reads. All of the RNA was converted into first-strand cDNA using the Mint cDNA synthesis kit, with a TRBC-specific oligonucleotide serving as the primer. Following uracil-DNA glycosylase treatment, all cDNA underwent a first 18-cycle PCR with the universal primers M1SS and BC2_uni_R. The source study handled its data this way. Normalization of each sample was performed by random selection of 1 million high-quality reads, each carrying a distinct molecular identifier. Reads with shared molecular identifiers were discarded instead of being binned into consensus sequences. MiTCR, run with a Q25 quality threshold and the strictest error-elimination algorithm, handled CDR3 identification, clonotype clustering and error correction. A nonparametric unseen species model with Euler transformation was used to estimate lower-bound total TCR beta diversity. TCRdb reworked the public reads: Q25 trimming with fastp, MiXCR clone assembly, productive beta chains retained. Each record represents a unique CDR3 protein, reported with the most common genes and DNA among its rows. These V and J calls rely on TCRdb rather than the paper's analysis. Recorded for this sample are around 1,600,000 distinct CDR3 sequences; roughly two fifths of them occurred a single time. In total, the top ten clones hold approximately 4.1% of the sample.

The source is a woman younger than 30 in good health. Recombination joined TRBV20-1 with TRBJ2-1; 12 junctional bases match TRBD2. Input material: blood. For the CDR3, the sequence is CSASTAYLAGGSSYNEQFF. Read as DNA, the sequence is TGCAGTGCTAGTACGGCCTACCTAGCGGGGGGGAGCTCCTACAATGAGCAGTTCTTC.